One sample yielded the 24 T cell receptor beta chains listed below, sequenced in a study of beta chain features in type 1 diabetes. Overall study results and limits: All four CD4+ subsets of Type 1 diabetes patients contained TCRB CDR3s that were moderately but significantly shorter.

The investigators reverse transcribed all of the isolated RNA, so they sequenced expressed TCRB transcripts. Using immunoSEQ multiplex PCR, the repertoire was profiled, and TCRdb retains in-frame clones only, with some absent. The table includes about 160,000 clones, 7.8% detected once. No antigen has been identified for these receptors. The sample was central memory CD4+ T cells from blood. Source of these receptors: a woman between 40 and 50 years old with type 1 diabetes.

This chain joins TRBV6-4 and TRBJ2-3; 7 nucleotides agree with TRBD2. The CDR3 is made up of 17 amino acids. The J segment lost 0 bases and the V segment lost 2 bases, leaving 8 bases of the junction unmatched. Per germline, CDR1 MRHNA and CDR2 SNTAGT. The CDR3 loop is CASSDGGASGSTDTQYF. The DNA of the CDR3 is TGTGCCAGCAGTGACGGTGGGGCTAGCGGTAGCACAGATACGCAGTATTTT.

The chain joins TRBV6-5 to TRBJ2-7; D might be TRBD1 (5 bases). In germline, CDR1 is MNHEY, CDR2 SVGAGI. The CDR3 extends over 13 amino acids. Trimming shortened V by 4 bases and J by 3 bases, and 10 bases separated the two germline ends. The CDR3 here is CASSWGRDYEQYF. As DNA, the CDR3 is TGTGCCAGCAGTTGGGGCAGGGACTACGAGCAGTACTTC.

This clone turned up a few times. The chain uses TRBV9 and TRBJ1-1; 12 nucleotides match TRBD1. Germline V gene sequence: CDR1 SGDLS, CDR2 YYNGEE. V shed 5 bases, J shed 0 bases, and the junction held 8 bases outside the gene matches. CDR3 length: 17 residues. The CDR3 loop is CASRPGTGGFLNTEAFF. DNA for the CDR3: TGTGCCAGCAGGCCCGGGACAGGGGGCTTCTTGAACACTGAAGCTTTCTTT.

J is TRBJ2-5 and V is TRBV5-6, with D perhaps TRBD2 (5 bases). The CDR3 loop spans 13 amino acids. V lost 3 bases and J 3 bases, leaving 9 bases between the germline ends. CDR1 and CDR2 (germline): SGHDT, YYEEEE. The CDR3 DNA is TGTGCCAGCAGCTCAGGACTGAAAGAGACCCAGTACTTC. Its protein is CASSSGLKETQYF.

In its sample, this clone was seen a few times. The CDR3 spells CASRSLNSNQPQHF. The DNA for the CDR3 is TGTGCCAGCAGATCTCTAAATAGCAATCAGCCCCAGCATTTT. This chain connects TRBV7-2 to TRBJ1-5; D gene ambiguous. Trimming shortened V by 6 bases and J by 0 bases, and 9 bases separated the two germline ends. The CDR3 has 14 amino acids. Germline assignment: CDR1 SGHTA and CDR2 FQGNSA.

This clone has a handful of counts. The chain is built from TRBV5-5 and TRBJ2-5; possible D gene TRBD2, 5 bases. CDR1 is SGHKS and CDR2 is YYEKEE in the germline V gene (reference sequence). V lost 0 bases and J 1 base, leaving 10 bases between the germline ends. The CDR3 is made up of 15 amino acids. CDR3 region: CASSLGTFPQETQYF. The CDR3 nucleotides are TGTGCCAGCAGCTTGGGGACTTTCCCCCAAGAGACCCAGTACTTC.

The V gene is TRBV7-9, the J gene TRBJ1-1; 7 bases map to TRBD1. The CDR3 sequence is 15 residues long. Germline V gene data show CDR1 as SEHNR and CDR2 as FQNEAQ (reference sequence). Trimming removed 6 bases from V and 1 base from J; junction bases left unmatched: 8. Here the CDR3 reads CASSLRGQANTEAFF. CDR3 sequence (DNA): TGTGCCAGCAGTTTGAGAGGACAGGCGAACACTGAAGCTTTCTTT.

This clone appeared a few times. The chain combines TRBV28 with TRBJ1-5; D gene uncertain. Germline CDR1 MDHEN, CDR2 SYDVKM. The V and J ends lost 6 bases and 5 bases respectively, with 8 bases between them. The CDR3 extends over 12 amino acids. The CDR3 bases are TGTGCCAGCAGACGGGGTGATCAGCCCCAGCATTTT. Its protein product is CASRRGDQPQHF.

The genes are TRBV2 and TRBJ1-2; the match to TRBD1 covers 7 bases. CDR1 SNHLY and CDR2 FYNNEI come from the germline V gene. CDR3 size: 14 residues. Trimming at V came to 3 bases and at J to 5 bases, leaving 6 bases not matched to a gene. The CDR3 DNA is TGTGCCAGCAGTGATGGGACAGTAGCGTATGGCTACACCTTC. This gives the protein CASSDGTVAYGYTF.

The J gene is TRBJ1-5, the V gene TRBV18; D is uncertain. Germline CDR1 and CDR2: KGHSH and LQKENI. The V end was cut by 3 bases, the J end by 7 bases, with 7 bases between. The CDR3 loop spans 12 amino acids. CDR3 loop: CASSPPAQPQHF. The CDR3 nucleotides read TGTGCCAGCTCACCCCCTGCGCAGCCCCAGCATTTT.

V gene TRBV4-3 combines with J gene TRBJ2-5; the match to TRBD1 covers 7 bases. The V and J ends lost 0 bases and 5 bases, in that order; junction bases with no gene match: 15. This CDR3 comprises 18 residues. The V gene's germline CDR1 is LGHNA and CDR2 YSLEER. The CDR3 loop reads CASSQDGYRGGRRETQYF. The CDR3 DNA follows: TGCGCCAGCAGCCAAGACGGGTACAGGGGCGGTCGGCGTGAGACCCAGTACTTC.

This clone appeared a few times. The V and J genes are TRBV5-1 and TRBJ1-1, with 11 bases identical to TRBD1. The CDR3 is made up of 14 amino acids. V trimming: 4 bases; J trimming: 4 bases; junction bases outside the gene matches: 3. Germline V gives CDR1 SGHRS, CDR2 YFSETQ. This chain's CDR3 is CASSTGTGGTEAFF. The CDR3 region has the DNA TGCGCCAGCAGCACGGGGACAGGGGGCACTGAAGCTTTCTTT.

This clone has ten or more counts. The genes are TRBV29-1 and TRBJ2-7; D is perhaps TRBD2 (5 bases). CDR3 length equals 12 residues. Germline CDR1 and CDR2: SQVTM and ANQGSEA. Trimming took 4 bases from V and 3 from J, leaving 10 bases between them. CDR3 sequence: CSVVGTSYEQYF. DNA of the CDR3: TGCAGCGTTGTCGGAACTAGCTACGAGCAGTACTTC.

This clone was seen more than once but under ten times. This chain uses TRBV7-3 with TRBJ1-5; weak D call: TRBD1 (6 bases). V was shortened by 2 bases and J by 6 bases, with 8 bases between the two germline ends. CDR1 is SGHTA, CDR2 FQGTGA, per germline. The CDR3 consists of 13 residues. The CDR3 sequence: CASSLVGGQPQHF. Here the CDR3 DNA reads TGTGCCAGCAGCTTAGTAGGGGGTCAGCCCCAGCATTTT.

This chain connects TRBV19 to TRBJ2-7, with 7 nucleotides matching TRBD1. This CDR3 region has 14 residues. Unmatched junction bases numbered 5, after V lost 6 bases and J lost 0 bases. Germline V lookup: CDR1 LNHDA, CDR2 SQIVND (reference sequence). In nucleotides, the CDR3 is TGTGCCAGTAGGCCGGGACAGAACTCCTACGAGCAGTACTTC. Its protein product is CASRPGQNSYEQYF.

In this sample, this clone turned up many times. V is TRBV4-2 and J is TRBJ2-1; D is perhaps TRBD1 (6 bases). V was clipped by 6 bases and J by 7 bases, with 19 bases between them. The CDR3 has 15 amino acids. CDR1 and CDR2 (germline): LGHNA, YNFKEQ. CDR3 DNA: TGTGCCAGCAGTTTAATTCCGGGACAAGGAAATGAGCAGTTCTTC. This codes for CASSLIPGQGNEQFF.

This clone has just a few counts. This rearrangement joins TRBV7-3 to TRBJ2-7; 10 bases line up with TRBD2. After removal of 6 bases from V and 5 bases from J, the junction contained 7 bases not matched to a gene. The CDR3 is 14 residues long. Germline V CDR1 and CDR2: SGHTA, FQGTGA. The CDR3 nucleotides are TGTGCCAGCAGTCCCGGGACTAGCGCTGACGAGCAGTACTTC. Protein: CASSPGTSADEQYF.

This chain joins TRBV2 and TRBJ1-1; 8 nucleotides match TRBD1. Unmatched junction bases numbered 8, after V lost 10 bases and J lost 4 bases. There are 13 residues in the CDR3. CDR1 is SNHLY and CDR2 is FYNNEI in the germline V gene. The CDR3 sequence is CATLETGGTEAFF. CDR3 DNA sequence: TGTGCCACCTTAGAAACAGGGGGCACTGAAGCTTTCTTT.

DNA for the CDR3: TGCAGCGCCGGGGGGACAGGGGGCAGGTCGGAGACCCAGTACTTC. This sequence encodes CSAGGTGGRSETQYF. The V call is TRBV29-1, the J call TRBJ2-5; TRBD1 agrees at 12 bases. The trim removed 7 bases at V and 5 bases at J, leaving 11 bases unmatched. This CDR3 region has 15 residues. Germline V gives CDR1 SQVTM, CDR2 ANQGSEA.

The table lists this clone with a few counts. The chain uses TRBV5-1 and TRBJ2-3; 14 bases agree with TRBD2. Looked up from germline, CDR1 is SGHRS and CDR2 is YFSETQ. The J segment lost 5 bases and the V segment lost 3 bases, leaving 2 bases of the junction unmatched. The CDR3 consists of 15 residues. The CDR3 spells CASSSTSGGEDTQYF. Here the CDR3 DNA reads TGCGCCAGCAGCTCGACTAGCGGGGGGGAAGATACGCAGTATTTT.

This clone was recorded a few times. V is TRBV19 and J is TRBJ1-6; D ambiguous. CDR3 size: 14 residues. CDR1 is LNHDA, CDR2 SQIVND, per germline (reference sequence). V shed 5 bases and J shed 7 bases, with 12 bases lying between them. The CDR3 DNA reads as TGTGCCAGTAGTGTGTTGACGGGGAATTCACCCCTCCACTTT. Its protein product is CASSVLTGNSPLHF.

The chain carries TRBV7-9 and TRBJ2-1; 9 nucleotides agree with TRBD1. Germline V gives CDR1 SEHNR, CDR2 FQNEAQ (reference sequence). J was trimmed by 6 bases and V by 0 bases; bases with no gene match: 15. CDR3 size: 19 residues. In DNA form, the CDR3 reads TGTGCCAGCAGCTTAGCGTGGGCCGGGACAGGGTCGACGGGCAATGAGCAGTTCTTC. This gives the protein CASSLAWAGTGSTGNEQFF.

This clone was recorded a few times. This chain links TRBV9 with TRBJ2-1; 7 bases line up with TRBD1. The CDR3 is 12 residues long. Germline CDR1 SGDLS, CDR2 YYNGEE. V was pared by 1 base and J by 13 bases, with 5 bases of the junction left unmatched. The CDR3 is CASSVSTGEQFF. CDR3 bases: TGTGCCAGCAGCGTAAGTACAGGGGAACAGTTCTTC.

The chain is built from TRBV4-1 and TRBJ1-5, with a possible D match to TRBD1 (6 bases). Trimming took 2 bases from V and 3 from J, leaving 17 bases between them. The CDR3 sequence is 17 residues long. Germline V gives CDR1 MGHRA, CDR2 YSYEKL. For the CDR3, the DNA is TGCGCCAGCAGCCAATCGCCCTCAGGACAGCCCAATCAGCCCCAGCATTTT. The encoded protein is CASSQSPSGQPNQPQHF.